The next 17 T cell receptor beta chains were all read from a single sample in a study of T cells in pancreatic ductal adenocarcinoma. No neoadjuvant therapy was given to the selected pancreatic ductal adenocarcinoma patients before their surgery. TCRdb keeps only in-frame clones here, not all; method: immunoSEQ multiplex PCR. The sample yields tens of thousands of clones, around 90% seen once. Sequenced input: PBMCs. The receptors derive from a human donor with pancreatic ductal adenocarcinoma.

This chain uses TRBV11-2 with TRBJ2-1; D uncertain. Germline V gene lookup returns CDR1 SGHAT and CDR2 FQNNGV. Between the trimmed V and J ends, which lost 5 bases and 9 bases, there was a span of 23 bases. This CDR3 is 16 amino acids long. CDR3 sequence (DNA): TGTGCCAGCAGCCCCCCGCAATTGCTGGGGTTTGGTGAGCAGTTCTTC. It codes for CASSPPQLLGFGEQFF.

This sequence joins TRBV18 and TRBJ1-6; D uncertain. The CDR3 contains 14 residues. The V gene lost 2 bases and the J gene lost 7 bases, with 9 bases spanning the gap. Germline assignment: CDR1 KGHSH and CDR2 LQKENI. The CDR3: CASSPKILNSPLHF. The CDR3 bases are TGTGCCAGCTCACCAAAGATCTTGAATTCACCCCTCCACTTT. Looking up the rest from reference TRBV18 and TRBJ1-6 gives the full variable domain: NAGVMQNPRHLVRRRGQEARLRCSPMKGHSHVYWYRQLPEEGLKFMVYLQKENIIDESGMPKERFSAEFPKEGPSILRIQQVVRGDSAAYFCASSPKILNSPLHFGNGTRLTVT.

The gene calls are TRBV19 and TRBJ2-7; 10 bases are shared with TRBD1. In germline, CDR1 is LNHDA, CDR2 SQIVND (reference sequence). The V and J ends lost 5 bases and 4 bases, in that order; junction bases with no gene match: 5. This CDR3 has 14 amino acids. The CDR3 coding sequence is TGTGCCAGTAGTGCCAGACAGGGGGCTTACGAGCAGTACTTC. This codes for CASSARQGAYEQYF.

The chain employs TRBV25-1 and TRBJ2-2; 8 bases align to TRBD2. CDR1 and CDR2 from the germline V gene are MGHDK and SYGVNS. The ends lost 6 bases at V and 7 bases at J; junction bases unmatched: 10. This CDR3 is built from 15 residues. This CDR3 reads CASSTGGGRVGELFF. CDR3 sequence (DNA): TGTGCCAGCAGCACCGGCGGGGGGCGAGTCGGGGAGCTGTTTTTT.

The genes are TRBV10-3 and TRBJ2-1; 8 bases are a match to TRBD2. Trimming cost V 6 bases and J 5 bases; bases outside gene matches: 12. Germline lookup yields CDR1 ENHRY and CDR2 SYGVKD. The CDR3 loop spans 16 amino acids. The CDR3 nucleotides are TGTGCCATCAGCCCAAAAGCGGGAGACGGGGACAATGAGCAGTTCTTC. The encoded protein is CAISPKAGDGDNEQFF.

The gene calls are TRBV7-2 and TRBJ2-5; TRBD2 matches 8 bases. Germline V gives CDR1 SGHTA, CDR2 FQGNSA. This CDR3 has 17 amino acids. V trimming: 6 bases; J trimming: 0 bases; junction bases outside the gene matches: 12. The CDR3, as DNA: TGTGCCAGCAGTCGAAGGGTTAGCGGGATGTACCAAGAGACCCAGTACTTC. Its protein is CASSRRVSGMYQETQYF. Combining the CDR3 with reference TRBV7-2 and TRBJ2-5 gives the whole variable domain GAGVSQSPSNKVTEKGKDVELRCDPISGHTALYWYRQSLGQGLEFLIYFQGNSAPDKSGLPSDRFSAERTGGSVSTLTIQRTQQEDSAVYLCASSRRVSGMYQETQYFGPGTRLLVL.

The rearrangement uses TRBV5-4 and TRBJ1-1; TRBD1 aligns across 7 bases. Germline V CDR1 and CDR2: SGHNT, YYREEE (reference sequence). V was pared by 3 bases and J by 6 bases, with 14 bases of the junction left unmatched. The CDR3 consists of 16 residues. The CDR3 DNA reads TGTGCCAGCAGCTCCGGGGACAGCGCCCGGAGCGCTGAAGCTTTCTTT. Translating it yields CASSSGDSARSAEAFF.

The CDR3 reads CASSRTSGGSYEQYF. CDR3 bases: TGTGCCAGCAGTCGTACTAGCGGGGGCTCCTACGAGCAGTACTTC. This rearrangement joins TRBV28 to TRBJ2-7; 11 bases fit TRBD2. This CDR3 comprises 15 residues. Per the germline V gene, CDR1 is MDHEN and CDR2 is SYDVKM. Trimming at V came to 5 bases and at J to 0 bases, leaving 3 bases not matched to a gene.

For the CDR3, the DNA is TGTGCCAGCAACGGGCGGGGCGCCCAATTAAACAATGAGCAGTTCTTC. It encodes CASNGRGAQLNNEQFF. The rearrangement joins TRBV11-2 to TRBJ2-1; possibly TRBD2 for D (6 bases). Germline-derived CDR1 and CDR2 are SGHAT and FQNNGV. There are 16 residues in the CDR3. Trimming removed 7 bases from V and 5 bases from J, with 21 bases in between.

The chain links TRBV6-1 to TRBJ1-5, with D perhaps matching TRBD1 (5 bases). Trimming removed 3 bases at V and 2 bases at J, with 14 bases between. This CDR3 has 16 amino acids. Germline CDR1 MNHNS, CDR2 SASEGT. The CDR3 is CASSDRDLGGNQPQHF. CDR3 DNA sequence: TGTGCCAGCAGTGATCGGGACCTGGGGGGCAATCAGCCCCAGCATTTT.

V is TRBV5-5 and J is TRBJ1-2, with D unclear. Trimming pared 0 bases from V and 0 bases from J, leaving 9 bases between. The CDR3 consists of 15 residues. Germline lookup yields CDR1 SGHKS and CDR2 YYEKEE (reference sequence). CDR3 DNA sequence: TGTGCCAGCAGCTTGGCCGGGGATTCTAACTATGGCTACACCTTC. Its protein is CASSLAGDSNYGYTF.

The genes are TRBV4-1 and TRBJ1-3; a weak D match, TRBD1 (6 bases). Per germline, CDR1 MGHRA and CDR2 YSYEKL. With 4 bases removed from V and 0 bases from J, the gap between germline ends came to 16 bases. The CDR3 spans 17 residues. The CDR3 region is CASSPGMQGLSGNTIYF. The CDR3 DNA is TGCGCCAGCAGCCCGGGAATGCAGGGGCTCTCTGGAAACACCATATATTTT.

The chain has TRBV19 and TRBJ1-1, with unresolved D. V was cut by 2 bases and J by 1 base, with 20 bases left in between. The CDR3 sequence is 18 residues long. Germline V lookup: CDR1 LNHDA, CDR2 SQIVND (reference sequence). The DNA for the CDR3 is TGTGCCAGTAGTATAAGTAGCCGGTACGTGCAGCGGAACACTGAAGCTTTCTTT. Amino acids: CASSISSRYVQRNTEAFF. The full variable domain, completed using reference TRBV19 and TRBJ1-1, is DGGITQSPKYLFRKEGQNVTLSCEQNLNHDAMYWYRQDPGQGLRLIYYSQIVNDFQKGDIAEGYSVSREKKESFPLTVTSAQKNPTAFYLCASSISSRYVQRNTEAFFGQGTRLTVV.

This chain joins TRBV5-1 and TRBJ1-1; D is perhaps TRBD1 (5 bases). V was shortened by 0 bases and J by 0 bases, with 9 bases between the two germline ends. Germline-derived CDR1 and CDR2 are SGHRS and YFSETQ. The CDR3 is 15 amino acids. The CDR3 region is CASSLAGGLNTEAFF. DNA for the CDR3: TGCGCCAGCAGCTTGGCCGGGGGTTTGAACACTGAAGCTTTCTTT.

This chain connects TRBV6-4 to TRBJ2-1, with 8 bases lining up with TRBD2. The CDR3 spans 16 residues. J gave up 5 bases and V 0 bases, and 6 bases lay outside the gene matches. Germline V gives CDR1 MRHNA, CDR2 SNTAGT. The CDR3 here is CASSDSAGDSHNEQFF. The DNA of the CDR3 is TGTGCCAGCAGTGACTCAGCGGGAGATTCTCACAATGAGCAGTTCTTC.

The rearrangement links TRBV19 to TRBJ2-5; D is uncertain. Per germline, CDR1 LNHDA and CDR2 SQIVND (reference sequence). V was pared by 3 bases and J by 5 bases, with 10 bases between. The CDR3 loop spans 13 amino acids. The CDR3 coding sequence is TGTGCCAGTAGTATTTTGCTTTGGGAGACCCAGTACTTC. Translation: CASSILLWETQYF.

V is TRBV6-6 and J is TRBJ1-5; weak D call: TRBD1 (5 bases). This CDR3 comprises 14 residues. The V end was cut by 9 bases, the J end by 2 bases, with 14 bases between. The V gene's germline CDR1 is MNHNY and CDR2 SVGAGI (reference sequence). CDR3 sequence reads: CASTGGRGNQPQHF. The CDR3 nucleotides read TGTGCCAGTACTGGGGGGAGGGGCAATCAGCCCCAGCATTTT.